This TCR beta chain was recorded in a study of human T cells and chemical hapten exposure (dated by TCRdb to 2020 to 2023). Looking at the study overall: For sensitization, 2% DPC in acetone was applied to an approximately 2 cm by approximately 2 cm area of upper inner arm skin. Twenty-nine alopecia patients provided blood for TCR sequencing at one to four time points (pre-sensitization, 2, 6 and 24 weeks). Patch testing on the upper back used Finn chambers containing 0.01% DPC, with scoring done after 6 days according to International Contact Dermatitis Research Group standards. Blood samples were taken from patients before sensitization (week 0) and then at 2, 6 and about 24 weeks after DPC sensitization. Throughout the roughly 24-week study period, patients were also given weekly therapeutic DPC doses on the scalp. Libraries were combined into a pool for sequencing, and differences in TCR yield between samples came mainly from small differences in library volumes within the pool. Most of the patients in the cohort were female, and the cohort covered alopecia areata with under or over 50% scalp involvement, alopecia totalis and alopecia universalis. This study followed changes in the peripheral blood TCR repertoire in vivo during primary and secondary sensitization of alopecia patients to the hapten diphenylcyclopropenone (DPC). On the study overall, not on this receptor specifically: The number of TCRs above 1 in 1000 frequency did not change with DPC sensitization; there was no evidence of global repertoire structure alterations. Because every patient had alopecia, a presumed autoimmune disease, the patients' immune response might differ from that of healthy individuals. Compared with pre-sensitization or healthy control sets, expanded TCRs formed significantly more large CDR3 similarity clusters, which is consistent with antigen-driven responses. Patch test score correlated positively with the number of PT1 expanded TCRs, reaching significance at thresholds 8, 16 and 32 but not at 4. After repeated subsampling, the strength of the expansion versus patch-test correlation and the threshold at which it became significant changed.

From the cysteine up to the phenylalanine, the CDR3 has a length of 15 residues. Kept here is only the CDR3 DNA, which spans 45 bases and is read in frame from base 1. The CDR1 and CDR2 encoded by the germline V gene are KGHSH and LQKENI. Cut back by 3 bases and 4 bases, the V and J ends lie 15 bases apart. The method was RACE. These reads were obtained on a NextSeq 500. Library preparation attached unique molecular identifiers to individual cDNA molecules for quantitative, reproducible TCR counting. From each blood RNA sample, both TCR alpha and TCR beta chains were sequenced. As for the original processing: The median number of TCRs per sample was 95,638, ranging from roughly 23,224 to 700,000. V, J and CDR3 annotation of the TCR reads was carried out using the Decombinator software suite. To make PS versus PT1 abundance plots, every sample was subsampled to the same number of TCRs (28,000). TCRs were defined as expanded if absent before sensitization and observed at least eight times at the 2-week time point. TCRdb's own reprocessing of the public reads used fastp at Q25 and MiXCR and kept productive beta chains. Every CDR3 protein is listed once, alongside the most common genes and DNA of its rows. These V and J calls originate from TCRdb's pipeline instead of the authors' own analysis. For this sample there are 85,000 to 100,000 distinct CDR3 sequences; approximately 10% appear just once. The ten largest clones represent approximately 3.3% of the sample.

Details on this clonotype: Which antigen it targets is not known. No clone much larger than this one lies a single base away; base qualities are absent.

The time point label corresponds to: pre-sensitization, week 0. The treatment or condition label here, explained by the study, means: therapeutic diphenylcyclopropenone sensitization with weekly scalp DPC. At every patch-test visit, the blood draw took place before the patch test was put on. Eligible patients were aged 18 to 70, diagnosed with alopecia, deemed suitable for DPC therapy, and excluded if pregnant. Total RNA was isolated from unfractionated whole blood collected in Tempus Blood RNA tubes. The sequencing here drew on whole blood, taken in connection with sensitization to the hapten diphenylcyclopropenone (DPC). The chain is encoded by TRBV18 joined to TRBJ1-2; TRBD1 is perhaps the D gene, given 6 matching bases. This clonotype originated in an older woman with alopecia areata. Some clones in this sample may be carry-over from other donors' samples. The CDR3 loop reads CASSPDRDRPYGYTF. The sequenced DNA: TGTGCCAGCTCACCCGATAGAGACAGGCCCTATGGCTACACCTTC.